This paragraph reports one TCR beta chain. This record comes from a study of cytomegalovirus exposure and HLA in healthy donors. Study as a whole: Roughly 89 million unique TCR sequences came from HLA-typed donors in an early release.

60 Vbeta and 13 Jbeta primers were used in PCR. The assay was immunoSEQ multiplex PCR, and TCRdb's table has in-frame clones only and misses some. The profile shows roughly 160,000 clones, approximately 88% of them singletons. The sample taken for sequencing was PBMCs. The source is a woman aged 25 to 45 in good health and CMV-seronegative.

CDR3 in amino acids: CASSQEGTNNRRAAFF. The CDR3 DNA reads as TGTGCCAGCAGCCAGGAGGGGACGAATAACCGGAGGGCAGCTTTCTTT. The V and J genes are TRBV14 and TRBJ1-1; possible D gene TRBD1, 5 bases. Germline CDR1 is SGHDN and CDR2 is FVKESK. CDR3 length equals 16 residues. Trimming removed 3 bases from V and 10 bases from J, with 24 bases in between.